Listed below are T cell receptor beta chains from one sample, sequenced in a study of cytomegalovirus exposure and HLA in healthy donors. Profiling relied on immunoSEQ multiplex PCR, and the TCRdb table lists in-frame clones only, not all of them. The table includes approximately 160,000 clones, roughly 89% detected once. Sample: PBMCs. The source is a man aged 18 to 35 in good health and CMV-seropositive. Each CDR3 is given with its conserved first and last residue. A D gene is named only where the DNA matches it firmly. Only some rows state a clone size, as once, few, many or a class for expanded clones.

v_gene,abundance,j_gene,d_gene,CDR3nt,CDR3aa
TRBV6-1,NA,TRBJ2-7,TRBD1,TGTGCCAGCAGACCCGAGACAGGGCGCGAGCAGTACTTC,CASRPETGREQYF
TRBV7-5,NA,TRBJ2-7,NA,TGTGCCAGAAGCTTGGGACGAAGGACAGTGATTTCGGGGCAGTACTTC,CARSLGRRTVISGQYF
TRBV11-2,once,TRBJ1-2,NA,TGTGCCAGCAGCTTAGATCGTGGGGGCCTACCGGCAGGTGGCTACACCTTC,CASSLDRGGLPAGGYTF
TRBV5-4,NA,TRBJ1-2,NA,TGTGCCAGCAGCCGATCCGGATCCCTTCCCGGAGGCTATGGCTACACCTTC,CASSRSGSLPGGYGYTF
TRBV7-9,NA,TRBJ1-1,TRBD1,TGTGCCAGCAGCCAGGACAGGGGCGACACTGAAGCTTTCTTT,CASSQDRGDTEAFF
TRBV6-4,NA,TRBJ2-1,TRBD1,TGTGCCAGCAGTGACCGGTCAGGGGGCGGGTACAATGAGCAGTTCTTC,CASSDRSGGGYNEQFF
TRBV27,NA,TRBJ2-7,TRBD2,TGTGCCAGCAGTTTAGGGCTAGCGGGCTCCTACGAGCAGTACTTC,CASSLGLAGSYEQYF
TRBV19,NA,TRBJ1-2,TRBD1,TGTGCCAGTACCCTGGAGGGACAGGGACATAACTATGGCTACACCTTC,CASTLEGQGHNYGYTF
TRBV6-1,NA,TRBJ2-7,NA,TGTGCCAGCATAACGGAGACAGCGTCCTCCTACGAGCAGTACTTC,CASITETASSYEQYF
TRBV2,NA,TRBJ2-2,TRBD2,TGTGCCAGCAGCGGGACTAGAGCCTCGAGGAACACCGGGGAGCTGTTTTTT,CASSGTRASRNTGELFF
TRBV18,NA,TRBJ2-5,NA,TGTGCCAGCTCACCCCGGAGGGAGACCCAGTACTTC,CASSPRRETQYF
TRBV18,NA,TRBJ1-5,NA,TGTGCCAGCTCTACAGGAGATAGCAATCAGCCCCAGCATTTT,CASSTGDSNQPQHF
TRBV11-1,NA,TRBJ2-7,NA,TGTGCCAGCAGCCAAAGGGGTACTAGCTTAGGCAGCGAGCAGTACTTC,CASSQRGTSLGSEQYF
TRBV5-1,NA,TRBJ1-2,NA,TGCGCCAGCAGCTTGGAATTCGATGGCTACACCTTC,CASSLEFDGYTF
TRBV6-5,few,TRBJ2-5,TRBD2,TGTGCCAGCAGTTATCCTAGCGGGTCGCGATGGACCCAGTACTTC,CASSYPSGSRWTQYF
TRBV28,NA,TRBJ2-1,TRBD2,TGTGCCAGCAGTGCCGGTTTAGCGGGAGGGCCGGGAAATGAGCAGTTCTTC,CASSAGLAGGPGNEQFF
TRBV2,few,TRBJ2-1,TRBD2,TGTGCCAGCAGTGAAAGGGGTAGCGGGAGGGCCGCGTACAATGAGCAGTTCTTC,CASSERGSGRAAYNEQFF
TRBV4-2,NA,TRBJ1-1,NA,TGTGCCAGCAGCCAAGACGCGGGACGGAACACTGAAGCTTTCTTT,CASSQDAGRNTEAFF
TRBV28,few,TRBJ2-2,TRBD1,TGTGCCAGCACCTTGTCCGACAGGGACCTTGTCGGGGAGCTGTTTTTT,CASTLSDRDLVGELFF
TRBV19,NA,TRBJ1-1,TRBD1,TGTGCCAGTAGACGAGGACAGGTGAACACTGAAGCTTTCTTT,CASRRGQVNTEAFF
TRBV19,once,TRBJ2-7,TRBD1,TGTGCCAGTAGTATAGCAGCAGGACAGGGCATCTACGAGCAGTACTTC,CASSIAAGQGIYEQYF
TRBV9,NA,TRBJ2-7,TRBD1,TGTGCCAGCAGCGGCGACAGGGCCTACGAGCAGTACTTC,CASSGDRAYEQYF
TRBV29-1,NA,TRBJ2-6,NA,TGCAGCGTAGCCATTAGCTCTGGGGCCAACGTCCTGACTTTC,CSVAISSGANVLTF
TRBV27,NA,TRBJ1-1,NA,TGTGCCAGCAGTTTTAACAGGGCAAACACTGAAGCTTTCTTT,CASSFNRANTEAFF
TRBV11-2,NA,TRBJ1-5,TRBD1,TGTGCCAGCAGCTCCCGGACAGGTCGGGATCAGCCCCAGCATTTT,CASSSRTGRDQPQHF
TRBV5-1,NA,TRBJ2-3,NA,TGCGCCAGCAGCTTGTTCCAGGGCACAGATACGCAGTATTTT,CASSLFQGTDTQYF
TRBV18,NA,TRBJ1-1,TRBD1,TGTGCCAGCTCAGCCGGACAGGGGTTCGGTGAAGCTTTCTTT,CASSAGQGFGEAFF
TRBV5-1,NA,TRBJ2-1,TRBD2,TGCGCCAGCATCGGTAGCGGGAGCTCCTACAATGAGCAGTTCTTC,CASIGSGSSYNEQFF
TRBV7-3,once,TRBJ2-7,TRBD2,TGTGCCAGCAGCTTGGCTAGCGGGAGCTACGAGCAGTACTTC,CASSLASGSYEQYF
TRBV28,NA,TRBJ1-2,TRBD1,TGTGCCAGCAGCCAAGGGACAGAGAATCTAAACTATGGCTACACCTTC,CASSQGTENLNYGYTF
TRBV7-9,NA,TRBJ2-3,NA,TGTGCCAGCAGCCCTCCTCTCTATTCAGGGGTAGGCACAGATACGCAGTATTTT,CASSPPLYSGVGTDTQYF
TRBV7-9,NA,TRBJ1-5,NA,TGTGCCAGCAGTACGGGGGATCAGCCCCAGCATTTT,CASSTGDQPQHF
TRBV19,NA,TRBJ2-7,TRBD1,TGTGCCAGTTCTCAGGGGGACTACGAGCAGTACTTC,CASSQGDYEQYF
TRBV7-6,NA,TRBJ2-5,NA,TGTGCCAGCAGCTTAGGGGCAGGGACACAAGAGACCCAGTACTTC,CASSLGAGTQETQYF
TRBV18,NA,TRBJ2-2,NA,TGTGCCAGCTCACCGGAGGGACAGTTCACCGGGGAGCTGTTTTTT,CASSPEGQFTGELFF
TRBV7-3,NA,TRBJ2-3,NA,TGTGCCAGCAGCTTCAGCGGAAGCACAGATACGCAGTATTTT,CASSFSGSTDTQYF
TRBV28,NA,TRBJ1-4,NA,TGTGCCAGCAGTTTGGTTTTTTCGGGTGAAAAACTGTTTTTT,CASSLVFSGEKLFF
TRBV11-1,NA,TRBJ2-7,NA,TGTGCCAGCAGCTTAAGTTCAGGGATCGGCTACGAGCAGTACTTC,CASSLSSGIGYEQYF
TRBV5-6,NA,TRBJ2-7,TRBD2,TGTGCCAGCAGGGGGGGGTGGCCCTACGAGCAGTACTTC,CASRGGWPYEQYF
TRBV7-9,NA,TRBJ2-5,TRBD2,TGTGCCAGCAGCCGGGGGACTAGCGGACAAGAGACCCAGTACTTC,CASSRGTSGQETQYF
TRBV29-1,NA,TRBJ2-5,TRBD2,TGCAGCGTGGGGCTGGGACTAGCGGGCCACCTTCAAGAGACCCAGTACTTC,CSVGLGLAGHLQETQYF